This T cell receptor beta chain stems from a study of blood T cell repertoires in COVID-19. Under the authors' procedure: Reference gene primer amplification yielded estimated nucleated cell counts. Data came from immunoSEQ multiplex PCR; TCRdb stores just in-frame clones and leaves some out. V and J calls and clone size are given by that table; D and trimming were obtained from the DNA. The table shows about 310,000 clones, with about 90% occurring only once. The J segment lost 5 bases and the V segment lost 3 bases, leaving 5 bases of the junction unmatched. CDR1 and CDR2 (germline): SGHRS, YFSETQ. This CDR3 region has 14 residues.

The sample comprised peripheral blood. This sequence was found in a woman aged 50 to 60 who had recovered from COVID-19. The chain employs TRBV5-1 and TRBJ2-3; 8 bases fit TRBD2. CDR3 coding DNA: TGCGCCAGCAGCTCCACGGCGGGGGGAGATACGCAGTATTTT. The encoded protein is CASSSTAGGDTQYF. Complete variable domain (other parts from reference TRBV5-1 and TRBJ2-3): KAGVTQTPRYLIKTRGQQVTLSCSPISGHRSVSWYQQTPGQGLQFLFEYFSETQRNKGNFPGRFSGRQFSNSRSEMNVSTLELGDSALYLCASSSTAGGDTQYFGPGTRLTVL.